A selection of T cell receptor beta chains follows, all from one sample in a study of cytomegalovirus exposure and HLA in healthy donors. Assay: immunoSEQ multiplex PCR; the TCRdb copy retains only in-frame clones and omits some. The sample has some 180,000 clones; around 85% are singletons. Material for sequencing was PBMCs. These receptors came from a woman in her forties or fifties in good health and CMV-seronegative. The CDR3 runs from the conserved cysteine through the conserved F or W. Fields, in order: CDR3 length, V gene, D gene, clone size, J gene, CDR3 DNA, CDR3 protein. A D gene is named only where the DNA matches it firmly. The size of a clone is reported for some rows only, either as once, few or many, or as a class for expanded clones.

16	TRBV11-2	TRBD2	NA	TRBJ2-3	TGTGCCAGCAGCCCGAACCCTGCGGGAGAGGCAGATACGCAGTATTTT	CASSPNPAGEADTQYF
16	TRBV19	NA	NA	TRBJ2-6	TGTGCCAGTAGTTATCTCGACAGTTCTGGGGCCAACGTCCTGACTTTC	CASSYLDSSGANVLTF
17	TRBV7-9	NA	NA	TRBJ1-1	TGTGCCAGCAGTGAGCCCGCCACGATCACGGTGAACACTGAAGCTTTCTTT	CASSEPATITVNTEAFF
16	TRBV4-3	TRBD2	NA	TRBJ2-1	TGCGCCAGCAGCCAAGTTAATAGCGGGAGGGCCGTTGAGCAGTTCTTC	CASSQVNSGRAVEQFF
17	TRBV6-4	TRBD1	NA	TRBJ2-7	TGTGCCAGCAGTAGCTCCGGGACAGGGAGCTTTGGCTACGAGCAGTACTTC	CASSSSGTGSFGYEQYF
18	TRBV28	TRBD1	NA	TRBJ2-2	TGTGCCAGCAGCACCGGGATCACGGGACAGGGGTCGATCGGGGAGCTGTTTTTT	CASSTGITGQGSIGELFF
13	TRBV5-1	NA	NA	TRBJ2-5	TGCGCCAGCAGCTACCCGGGTCTGGAGACCCAGTACTTC	CASSYPGLETQYF
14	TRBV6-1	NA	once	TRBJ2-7	TGTGCCATCTCCCGTTATGGAGGGACCTACGAGCAGTACTTC	CAISRYGGTYEQYF
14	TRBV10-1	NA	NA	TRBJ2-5	TGCGCCAGCAGTGGTGCAGGGGCGCAAGAGACCCAGTACTTC	CASSGAGAQETQYF
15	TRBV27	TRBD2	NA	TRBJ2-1	TGTGCCAGCACCCAAGCGGGAAAACGCGTCAATGAGCAGTTCTTC	CASTQAGKRVNEQFF
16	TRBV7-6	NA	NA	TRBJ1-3	TGTGCCAGCAGCTCGGCGGACAGTTTGTATGGAAACACCATATATTTT	CASSSADSLYGNTIYF
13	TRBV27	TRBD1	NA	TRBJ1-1	TGTGCCAGCAGTCCCCGGGACAGCCTGAGAGCTTTCTTT	CASSPRDSLRAFF
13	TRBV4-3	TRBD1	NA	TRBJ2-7	TGCGCCAGCAGCCAGGACAGGGGGCGGGGGCAGTACTTC	CASSQDRGRGQYF
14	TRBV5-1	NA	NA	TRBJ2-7	TGCGCCAGCAGCTTGCCGGGAACCGCCTACGAGCAGTACTTC	CASSLPGTAYEQYF
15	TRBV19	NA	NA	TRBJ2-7	TGTGCCAGTAGTGTAACAGTTGCACCTTCCTACGAGCAGTACTTC	CASSVTVAPSYEQYF
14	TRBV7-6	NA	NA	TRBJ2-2	TGTGCCAGCAGCTTAGTAGCGAACACCGGGGAGCTGTTTTTT	CASSLVANTGELFF